This entry features one TCR beta chain sequence. The sample originates from a study of control samples from healthy donors and cancer patients. The repertoire was sequenced with immunoSEQ multiplex PCR; TCRdb's copy has only in-frame clones and lacks some. Altogether 100,000 to 120,000 clones are present, around four fifths being singletons, with the ten largest covering approximately 7%. The germline V gene has CDR1 SGDLS and CDR2 YYNGEE. V was trimmed by 2 bases and J by 0 bases, leaving 12 bases between them. CDR3 size: 17 residues. This chain links TRBV9 with TRBJ2-6; D remains ambiguous. The specimen sequenced was blood. The TCR was taken from a man aged 18 to 30 in good health. CDR3 sequence reads: CASSVQSWPSGANVLTF. CDR3 coding DNA: TGTGCCAGCAGCGTTCAATCCTGGCCCTCTGGGGCCAACGTCCTGACTTTC.